Many counts were recorded for the clone carrying this T cell receptor (beta chain). Antigen unknown. The data were taken from a study of CD8 T cells in ankylosing spondylitis. TCRdb independently ran MiXCR on the 5' RACE reads; one entry per CDR3 protein. The profile shows about 240,000 distinct CDR3 sequences, around 7.8% of them singletons. CDR3 size: 16 residues. Per the germline V gene, CDR1 is SGHRS and CDR2 is YFSETQ. The trim removed 6 bases at V and 0 bases at J, leaving 8 bases unmatched. Study-level points and caveats: Disease-linked clones reportedly concentrated significantly in matched ankylosing spondylitis synovial fluid.

The chain links TRBV5-1 to TRBJ2-2; 7 bases fit TRBD1. The sample was blood, either unsorted or a sorted T cell fraction (not recorded which). This TCR derives from a male donor with ankylosing spondylitis or in good health (not recorded which). CDR3 amino acids: CASNDRVTPNTGELFF. The CDR3 DNA reads as TGCGCCAGCAACGACAGGGTGACCCCGAACACCGGGGAGCTGTTTTTT. The full variable domain, in which reference TRBV5-1 and TRBJ2-2 provide the parts outside the CDR3, is KAGVTQTPRYLIKTRGQQVTLSCSPISGHRSVSWYQQTPGQGLQFLFEYFSETQRNKGNFPGRFSGRQFSNSRSEMNVSTLELGDSALYLCASNDRVTPNTGELFFGEGSRLTVL.